Shown below are 25 T cell receptor beta chains from a single sample sequenced in a study of OX40 agonist ivuxolimab in advanced cancers. Sequencing was performed with immunoSEQ multiplex PCR; in TCRdb, only in-frame clones are kept and a portion is missing. The sample comprises about 73,000 clones, more than 80% of which are singletons, and approximately 10% rests with the top ten. The sequencing here drew on CD4+ or CD8+ T cells sorted from blood, taken in a trial of the OX40 agonist ivuxolimab. These receptors were collected from an adult with an advanced solid tumor such as melanoma, head and neck, liver or kidney cancer.

The rearrangement uses TRBV7-9 and TRBJ1-1; TRBD1 might be the D (6 bases). The germline V gene has CDR1 SEHNR and CDR2 FQNEAQ (reference sequence). Between the trimmed V and J ends, which lost 5 bases and 4 bases, there was a span of 17 bases. The CDR3 spans 15 residues. CDR3 amino acids: CASSPTGKRGTEAFF. The DNA of the CDR3 is TGTGCCAGCAGCCCCACAGGGAAGCGGGGCACTGAAGCTTTCTTT.

By its share, this clone is medium-sized. The V gene is TRBV29-1, the J gene TRBJ1-3; D is unclear. CDR1 SQVTM and CDR2 ANQGSEA come from the germline V gene. The CDR3 sequence is 13 residues long. V shed 3 bases and J shed 0 bases, with 6 bases lying between them. CDR3: CSVDPGSGNTIYF. The CDR3 DNA is TGCAGCGTTGATCCAGGCTCTGGAAACACCATATATTTT.

This clone has only one observation. V and J are TRBV7-9 and TRBJ2-4; 9 bases fit TRBD2. Germline CDR1 is SEHNR and CDR2 is FQNEAQ (reference sequence). This CDR3 contains 15 residues. With 4 bases clipped from V and 9 bases from J, the junction kept 10 bases outside the gene matches. In DNA form, the CDR3 reads TGTGCCAGCAGCTCAGGACTAGCGCAGACCGGCATTCAGTACTTC. Translated, it gives CASSSGLAQTGIQYF.

This rearrangement joins TRBV9 to TRBJ2-7; D is unclear. V lost 0 bases and J lost 0, with 10 bases in between. The CDR3 sequence is 15 residues long. In germline, CDR1 is SGDLS, CDR2 YYNGEE. The CDR3 here is CASSVGAKRSYEQYF. CDR3 coding DNA: TGTGCCAGCAGCGTAGGGGCCAAACGCTCCTACGAGCAGTACTTC.

V is TRBV9 and J is TRBJ2-7; TRBD1 might be the D (6 bases). Trimming cost V 4 bases and J 7 bases, with 15 bases left between them. The germline CDR1 and CDR2 sequences are SGDLS and YYNGEE. The CDR3 consists of 13 residues. CDR3: CASSKGGSTEQYF. The DNA of the CDR3 is TGTGCCAGCAGCAAAGGGGGATCTACGGAGCAGTACTTC. The variable domain in full, with the rest retrieved from reference TRBV9 and TRBJ2-7, is DSGVTQTPKHLITATGQRVTLRCSPRSGDLSVYWYQQSLDQGLQFLIQYYNGEERAKGNILERFSAQQFPDLHSELNLSSLELGDSALYFCASSKGGSTEQYFGPGTRLTVT.

The rearrangement uses TRBV7-8 and TRBJ2-7; D is possibly TRBD1 (5 bases). Per the germline V gene, CDR1 is SGHVS and CDR2 is FQNEAQ. V was clipped by 1 base and J by 7 bases, with 11 bases between them. The CDR3 contains 13 residues. This CDR3 is CASSLGSRGEQYF. CDR3 DNA: TGTGCCAGCAGCTTAGGCAGTAGGGGAGAGCAGTACTTC.

The chain employs TRBV5-1 and TRBJ2-7, with D possibly TRBD1 on 5 matching bases. V lost 4 bases and J 2 bases, leaving 10 bases between the germline ends. Germline CDR1 is SGHRS and CDR2 is YFSETQ. The CDR3 covers 13 residues. Here the CDR3 reads CASSPDSPYEQYF. The CDR3 nucleotides are TGCGCCAGCAGCCCCGACAGTCCCTACGAGCAGTACTTC.

The chain carries TRBV5-1 and TRBJ2-3; 7 nucleotides agree with TRBD2. Germline V gene data show CDR1 as SGHRS and CDR2 as YFSETQ. With V trimmed by 7 bases and J by 0 bases, 17 bases remained unmatched. The CDR3 spans 18 residues. The CDR3 here is CASRFHSGPPSSTDTQYF. DNA for the CDR3: TGCGCCAGCCGATTCCATAGCGGGCCTCCCTCTAGCACAGATACGCAGTATTTT.

V gene TRBV5-4 combines with J gene TRBJ2-3; D is unclear. Trimming pared 4 bases from V and 2 bases from J, leaving 11 bases between. The CDR3 extends over 14 amino acids. The germline gives CDR1 SGHNT, CDR2 YYREEE (reference sequence). CDR3 in amino acids: CASSLGPLTDTQYF. CDR3 DNA sequence: TGTGCCAGCAGCCTCGGACCTCTCACAGATACGCAGTATTTT. The complete variable domain, with remaining parts taken from reference TRBV5-4 and TRBJ2-3, reads ETGVTQSPTHLIKTRGQQVTLRCSSQSGHNTVSWYQQALGQGPQFIFQYYREEENGRGNFPPRFSGLQFPNYSSELNVNALELDDSALYLCASSLGPLTDTQYFGPGTRLTVL.

The V gene is TRBV27, the J gene TRBJ2-3, with TRBD1 matching over 7 bases. The CDR3 contains 16 residues. The germline gives CDR1 MNHEY, CDR2 SMNVEV (reference sequence). The V and J ends lost 6 bases and 0 bases, in that order; junction bases with no gene match: 9. The CDR3 DNA is TGTGCCAGCAGCGGGACAGTCACTTCTAGCACAGATACGCAGTATTTT. Translating it yields CASSGTVTSSTDTQYF.

This chain joins TRBV11-1 and TRBJ2-3; 12 nucleotides agree with TRBD2. The CDR3 runs to 16 residues. V was pared by 6 bases and J by 1 base, with 5 bases of the junction left unmatched. Germline lookup yields CDR1 SGHAT and CDR2 FQDESV (reference sequence). The CDR3 coding sequence is TGTGCCAGCAGTCACCGGACTAGCGGGGGCACAGATACGCAGTATTTT. Its translation is CASSHRTSGGTDTQYF.

The genes are TRBV4-1 and TRBJ2-7, with 8 bases aligning to TRBD2. Germline V CDR1 and CDR2: MGHRA, YSYEKL. The CDR3 contains 13 residues. Unmatched junction bases numbered 2, after V lost 4 bases and J lost 3 bases. The CDR3 is CASSPGGVYEQYF. The CDR3 DNA reads TGCGCCAGCAGCCCCGGGGGGGTCTACGAGCAGTACTTC.

This clone came up a few times. The rearrangement links TRBV7-3 to TRBJ2-7, with a possible D match to TRBD1 (6 bases). The CDR3 runs to 13 residues. Germline V CDR1 and CDR2: SGHTA, FQGTGA. Trimming cost V 5 bases and J 0 bases, with 8 bases left between them. CDR3 amino acids: CASSPTGSYEQYF. Here the CDR3 DNA reads TGTGCCAGCAGCCCGACAGGCTCCTACGAGCAGTACTTC.

The gene calls are TRBV28 and TRBJ2-1; D tentatively fits TRBD1 or TRBD2 (5 bases each). Germline V gene sequence: CDR1 MDHEN, CDR2 SYDVKM. The CDR3 runs 17 residues. V lost 6 bases and J 7 bases, leaving 25 bases between the germline ends. DNA of the CDR3: TGTGCCAGCAGCTTGCTGGGGGAGCTCTCGTCTTTAAATGAGCAGTTCTTC. As protein: CASSLLGELSSLNEQFF.

This rearrangement joins TRBV27 to TRBJ2-7; TRBD1 matches at 9 bases. Germline loops: CDR1 MNHEY, CDR2 SMNVEV (reference sequence). Trimming at V came to 6 bases and at J to 6 bases, leaving 12 bases not matched to a gene. CDR3 length equals 15 residues. CDR3 protein: CASRKAPTGGVEQYF. CDR3 sequence (DNA): TGTGCCAGCAGAAAAGCACCAACAGGGGGCGTCGAGCAGTACTTC.

The chain links TRBV19 to TRBJ2-7; D gene ambiguous. The CDR3 is 14 amino acids. Germline V gene data show CDR1 as LNHDA and CDR2 as SQIVND (reference sequence). V was pared by 1 base and J by 1 base, with 8 bases between. As DNA, the CDR3 is TGTGCCAGTAGTATAGGTCACACTTCCTACGAGCAGTACTTC. This sequence encodes CASSIGHTSYEQYF.

V and J are TRBV5-1 and TRBJ1-3, with unresolved D. CDR3 size: 16 residues. In germline, CDR1 is SGHRS, CDR2 YFSETQ. The ends were cut back, 0 bases at V and 0 bases at J, with 10 bases in the middle. The CDR3 bases are TGCGCCAGCAGCTTGGAACGTCCTTCCTCTGGAAACACCATATATTTT. It yields the protein CASSLERPSSGNTIYF.

V and J are TRBV2 and TRBJ2-7, with TRBD2 as a possible D gene (6 bases). V was pared by 7 bases and J by 2 bases, with 18 bases between. CDR3 length: 15 residues. Germline CDR1 is SNHLY and CDR2 is FYNNEI. The CDR3 here is CASTLGRSPAYEQYF. The CDR3 region has the DNA TGTGCCAGCACCTTAGGGAGGAGCCCGGCCTACGAGCAGTACTTC.

The chain carries TRBV5-4 and TRBJ1-2; D might be TRBD1 (5 bases). Germline V gene data show CDR1 as SGHNT and CDR2 as YYREEE (reference sequence). The V gene lost 5 bases and the J gene lost 3 bases, with 8 bases spanning the gap. The CDR3 length is 12 residues. The CDR3 sequence: CASRGGYYGYTF. The CDR3 DNA sequence: TGTGCCAGCAGGGGGGGGTACTATGGCTACACCTTC.

This chain uses TRBV7-9 with TRBJ1-1; D possibly corresponds to TRBD1 (5 bases). Germline values: CDR1 SEHNR, CDR2 FQNEAQ (reference sequence). The CDR3 totals 16 residues. V shed 1 base and J shed 5 bases, with 17 bases lying between them. CDR3: CASSLVSGQDRTEAFF. The CDR3 bases are TGTGCCAGCAGCTTAGTTTCGGGGCAGGATAGGACTGAAGCTTTCTTT.

In its sample, this clone was seen once. The rearrangement uses TRBV5-1 and TRBJ2-3, with TRBD2 as a possible D gene (5 bases). This CDR3 comprises 12 residues. V was clipped by 2 bases and J by 8 bases, with 9 bases between them. Germline V CDR1 and CDR2: SGHRS, YFSETQ. The CDR3 DNA follows: TGCGCCAGCAGCTTACTAGAGGGTACGCAGTATTTT. Translating gives CASSLLEGTQYF.

The chain combines TRBV5-4 with TRBJ2-7; 8 nucleotides agree with TRBD1. Germline V gene data show CDR1 as SGHNT and CDR2 as YYREEE (reference sequence). CDR3 length equals 13 residues. V shed 3 bases and J 3 bases; nucleotides not matched to a gene: 2. This CDR3 reads CASSSGTGYEQYF. The CDR3 nucleotides read TGTGCCAGCAGCTCCGGGACAGGCTACGAGCAGTACTTC.

The V gene is TRBV19, the J gene TRBJ1-2, with D possibly being TRBD1 (5 bases). This CDR3 is 15 amino acids long. Germline assignment: CDR1 LNHDA and CDR2 SQIVND (reference sequence). V was trimmed by 1 base and J by 3 bases, leaving 12 bases between them. CDR3 sequence reads: CASSIGGGTYYGYTF. CDR3 nucleotides: TGTGCCAGTAGTATAGGTGGGGGAACCTACTATGGCTACACCTTC.

The genes are TRBV5-4 and TRBJ2-2, with 7 bases matching TRBD1. Germline assignment: CDR1 SGHNT and CDR2 YYREEE (reference sequence). Trimming removed 0 bases from V and 8 bases from J; junction bases left unmatched: 4. The CDR3 is 14 residues long. The CDR3 DNA sequence: TGTGCCAGCAGCTTGGACAGGGGTGGAGGGGAGCTGTTTTTT. This translates into CASSLDRGGGELFF.

The chain links TRBV18 to TRBJ2-1; 14 positions agree with TRBD2. With V trimmed by 7 bases and J by 0 bases, 8 bases remained unmatched. Germline-derived CDR1 and CDR2 are KGHSH and LQKENI. The CDR3 spans 18 residues. Here the CDR3 reads CASFGTSGSLSSYNEQFF. The CDR3 bases are TGTGCCAGCTTTGGGACTAGCGGGAGTTTGAGCTCCTACAATGAGCAGTTCTTC.